Following are 14 T cell receptor beta chains from one sample sequenced in a study of blood T cell repertoires in COVID-19. The repertoire was sequenced with immunoSEQ multiplex PCR; TCRdb's copy has only in-frame clones and lacks some. The data contain fewer than 350,000 clones, approximately 91% of them singletons. Sequencing was done on a sample of peripheral blood. These receptors all stem from a man between 18 and 35 years old with active or convalescent COVID-19.

This clone was counted a single time. This chain uses TRBV2 with TRBJ2-6, with 8 positions matching TRBD1. After removal of 4 bases from V and 0 bases from J, the junction contained 2 bases not matched to a gene. Germline CDR1 reads SNHLY; CDR2 reads FYNNEI. The CDR3 runs to 16 residues. The CDR3 DNA is TGTGCCAGCAGTGGGACAGGGAGCTCTGGGGCCAACGTCCTGACTTTC. Translating gives CASSGTGSSGANVLTF.

The V gene is TRBV11-3, the J gene TRBJ1-1, with D possibly TRBD1 on 5 matching bases. The germline CDR1 and CDR2 sequences are SGHNT and YENEEA. V was shortened by 3 bases and J by 1 base, with 12 bases between the two germline ends. The CDR3 loop spans 15 amino acids. In nucleotides, the CDR3 is TGTGCCAGCAGCTTCTCCTCCGGGGGGAACACTGAAGCTTTCTTT. It codes for CASSFSSGGNTEAFF.

This clone occurred once. V usage is TRBV6-5 and J usage is TRBJ2-1; no definite D call. CDR1 is MNHEY, CDR2 SVGAGI, per germline. V was shortened by 6 bases and J by 9 bases, with 6 bases between the two germline ends. The CDR3 spans 10 residues. The CDR3 reads CASRGVEQFF. In DNA, the CDR3 is TGTGCCAGCAGGGGCGTTGAGCAGTTCTTC.

This clone was seen just once. The chain has TRBV5-1 and TRBJ2-2, with 10 bases lining up with TRBD2. Looked up from germline, CDR1 is SGHRS and CDR2 is YFSETQ. With V trimmed by 2 bases and J by 6 bases, 4 bases remained unmatched. This CDR3 is built from 15 residues. CDR3 DNA: TGCGCCAGCAGCTTAGCGGGGGGGCCTCCCGGGGAGCTGTTTTTT. Its protein product is CASSLAGGPPGELFF.

The chain has TRBV7-2 and TRBJ2-1; D perhaps matches TRBD1 (5 bases). There are 15 residues in the CDR3. Trimming cost V 2 bases and J 6 bases, with 14 bases left between them. Germline lookup yields CDR1 SGHTA and CDR2 FQGNSA. CDR3 amino acids: CASSLFQGTGNEQFF. CDR3 bases: TGTGCCAGCAGCTTATTCCAGGGCACAGGCAATGAGCAGTTCTTC.

Here the CDR3 reads CASSDLRTGHSYEQYF. The CDR3, as DNA: TGTGCCAGCAGTGACCTCAGGACAGGACACTCCTACGAGCAGTACTTC. The J gene is TRBJ2-7, the V gene TRBV6-2 or TRBV6-3; the match to TRBD1 covers 7 bases. Losses at the gene ends were 5 bases for V and 0 bases for J; bases not matched to a gene: 10. This CDR3 spans 16 amino acids. Germline loops: CDR1 MNHEY, CDR2 SVGEGT.

V is TRBV4-1 and J is TRBJ2-2, with 9 positions matching TRBD2. The CDR3 extends over 15 amino acids. Germline-derived CDR1 and CDR2 are MGHRA and YSYEKL. J gave up 3 bases and V 1 base, and 0 bases lay outside the gene matches. The CDR3 spells CASSQGLADTGELFF. The CDR3 DNA sequence: TGCGCCAGCAGCCAAGGACTAGCGGACACCGGGGAGCTGTTTTTT.

The chain combines TRBV2 with TRBJ2-3; 7 positions agree with TRBD1. The CDR3 is 16 residues long. Losses at the gene ends were 6 bases for V and 1 base for J; bases not matched to a gene: 10. CDR1 and CDR2 from the germline V gene are SNHLY and FYNNEI. The CDR3 sequence: CASRGVLGTGTDTQYF. DNA for the CDR3: TGTGCCAGCAGGGGGGTTCTGGGGACAGGCACAGATACGCAGTATTTT.

This clone was observed once. The chain uses TRBV4-1 and TRBJ1-5; D gene unclear. The CDR3 is made up of 15 amino acids. V lost 2 bases, J lost 1 base, and 9 bases lay in between. CDR1 is MGHRA, CDR2 YSYEKL, per germline. The CDR3 reads CASSQTSASNQPQHF. The CDR3 nucleotides are TGCGCCAGCAGCCAAACTTCAGCGAGCAATCAGCCCCAGCATTTT.

The chain combines TRBV29-1 with TRBJ1-1; D is perhaps TRBD1 (6 bases). The V gene's germline CDR1 is SQVTM and CDR2 ANQGSEA. The germline V and J ends were trimmed by 0 bases and 3 bases, with 11 bases remaining between them. The CDR3 has 14 amino acids. The CDR3 sequence is CSVEEGAPYTEAFF. The CDR3 region has the DNA TGCAGCGTTGAAGAGGGGGCGCCCTACACTGAAGCTTTCTTT.

The rearrangement uses TRBV5-1 and TRBJ2-5, with 10 bases identical to TRBD2. This CDR3 has 16 residues. Germline CDR1 and CDR2: SGHRS and YFSETQ. V trimming: 3 bases; J trimming: 5 bases; junction bases outside the gene matches: 10. The CDR3 DNA reads as TGCGCCAGCAGCTGGCCGCTAGCGGGGGACAGGGAGACCCAGTACTTC. Encoded protein: CASSWPLAGDRETQYF.

CDR3 coding DNA: TGTGCCAGCAGTCCCCGGCGGGGGAGCGACGGGGAGCTGTTTTTT. Its protein product is CASSPRRGSDGELFF. The rearrangement uses TRBV6-5 and TRBJ2-2; 7 nucleotides agree with TRBD2. From germline, CDR1 is MNHEY and CDR2 SVGAGI. Unmatched junction bases numbered 10, after V lost 5 bases and J lost 7 bases. The CDR3 totals 15 residues.

CDR3 sequence (DNA): TGTGCCAGCAGTGCCCCCGATCCGGGACTAGCGGGGATTGATGAGCAGTTCTTC. It translates to CASSAPDPGLAGIDEQFF. This chain uses TRBV25-1 with TRBJ2-1; 13 nucleotides match TRBD2. CDR3 size: 18 residues. Germline assignment: CDR1 MGHDK and CDR2 SYGVNS. Germline trimming cut 4 bases from V and 8 bases from J; bases unmatched to any gene: 14. The whole variable domain, remainder taken from reference TRBV25-1 and TRBJ2-1, is EADIYQTPRYLVIGTGKKITLECSQTMGHDKMYWYQQDPGMELHLIHYSYGVNSTEKGDLSSESTVSRIRTEHFPLTLESARPSHTSQYLCASSAPDPGLAGIDEQFFGPGTRLTVL.

The chain links TRBV23-1 to TRBJ1-2; perhaps TRBD1 as D (5 bases). TRBV23-1 is sorted into the ORF group, with uncertain function. The CDR3 loop spans 14 amino acids. Trimming shortened V by 3 bases and J by 2 bases, and 10 bases separated the two germline ends. The chain's CDR3 is CASSQLQENYGYTF. The DNA of the CDR3 is TGCGCCAGCAGTCAGCTACAGGAGAACTATGGCTACACCTTC.